This T cell receptor (beta chain) was observed in a study of blood T cells in healthy people across ages. Points from the study as a whole: Correlation between TCR beta diversity and naive T cell percentage was strong. Older age coincided with a roughly linear decline in TCR beta diversity per million T cells.

As concerns this clonotype: Its antigen remains unknown.

V was shortened by 3 bases and J by 7 bases, with 12 bases between the two germline ends. The CDR3 sequence is 12 residues long. Germline CDR1 reads GTSNPN; CDR2 reads SVGIG (reference sequence). Total RNA amounts of at least 6 micrograms were extracted per sample. With a J-beta primer mix and a sample-barcoded 5' primer, a second PCR ran about 7 to 12 cycles. A 12-random-nucleotide template-switch adaptor tagged each cDNA molecule. Via MiXCR, TCRdb re-called the 5' RACE reads, giving one row per CDR3 protein. In the table there are about 1,500,000 distinct CDR3 sequences, approximately 38% of which are singletons.

The chain has TRBV30 and TRBJ1-2; TRBD1 is a possible D gene (5 bases). The sequence was obtained from a woman aged 18-29 years in good health. The sequencing sample was made of blood. The CDR3 coding sequence is TGTGCCTGGAGCCTCCCAGGGTCTGGCTACACCTTC. The encoded protein is CAWSLPGSGYTF.